This record looks at one T cell receptor (beta chain) sequence and its context. Produced via immunoSEQ multiplex PCR; TCRdb's table is partial and in-frame only. The data hold roughly 360,000 clones, with 88% observed a single time. The data derive from a study of blood T cell repertoires in COVID-19. Participant-reported clinical history was the basis for cohort assignment. The TCR sequence derives from a woman aged 25 to 39 with acute COVID-19. The sequenced sample consisted of PBMCs or T cells enriched from blood (not recorded which).

The DNA of the CDR3 is TGTGCCAGCAGTACCCCTGGCCCTCCACCCACAGATACGCAGTATTTT. Amino acids: CASSTPGPPPTDTQYF. The chain employs TRBV28 and TRBJ2-3; D uncertain. Germline CDR1 reads MDHEN; CDR2 reads SYDVKM. V was trimmed by 5 bases and J by 2 bases, leaving 17 bases between them. The CDR3 length is 16 residues. Combining the CDR3 with reference TRBV28 and TRBJ2-3 gives the whole variable domain DVKVTQSSRYLVKRTGEKVFLECVQDMDHENMFWYRQDPGLGLRLIYFSYDVKMKEKGDIPEGYSVSREKKERFSLILESASTNQTSMYLCASSTPGPPPTDTQYFGPGTRLTVL.